Listed here are 3 T cell receptor beta chains from one sample, sequenced in a study of blood T cell repertoires in COVID-19. The data were produced by immunoSEQ multiplex PCR, yet TCRdb's version contains in-frame clones alone and is incomplete. The sample yields approximately 67,000 clones, around 88% seen once. Sequenced: peripheral blood. Receptor source: an elderly woman with acute or convalescent COVID-19.

The J gene is TRBJ2-7, the V gene TRBV4-1; 7 nucleotides agree with TRBD1. CDR1 is MGHRA and CDR2 is YSYEKL in the germline V gene. The CDR3 loop spans 14 amino acids. Trimming at V came to 6 bases and at J to 0 bases, leaving 5 bases not matched to a gene. As DNA, the CDR3 is TGCGCCAGCAGGAGGGACAGTAGCTCCTACGAGCAGTACTTC. The encoded protein is CASRRDSSSYEQYF.

V and J are TRBV19 and TRBJ2-2, with 10 bases fitting TRBD2. V lost 10 bases to trimming and J lost 4 bases; unmatched junction nucleotides: 6. This CDR3 has 14 amino acids. The germline V gene has CDR1 LNHDA and CDR2 SQIVND (reference sequence). The CDR3, as DNA: TGTGCCATAGCTAGCGGGAGCCGCACCGGGGAGCTGTTTTTT. Protein: CAIASGSRTGELFF.

This rearrangement joins TRBV19 to TRBJ1-5, with TRBD1 identical over 7 bases. Trimming at V came to 4 bases and at J to 5 bases, leaving 11 bases not matched to a gene. The germline V gene encodes CDR1 LNHDA and CDR2 SQIVND (reference sequence). This CDR3 is built from 16 residues. In DNA form, the CDR3 reads TGTGCCAGTAGTACCCAGAAGACAGGGAAATATCAGCCCCAGCATTTT. Its translation is CASSTQKTGKYQPQHF. Combining the CDR3 with reference TRBV19 and TRBJ1-5 gives the whole variable domain DGGITQSPKYLFRKEGQNVTLSCEQNLNHDAMYWYRQDPGQGLRLIYYSQIVNDFQKGDIAEGYSVSREKKESFPLTVTSAQKNPTAFYLCASSTQKTGKYQPQHFGDGTRLSIL.